This T cell receptor beta chain derives from a study of blood T cell repertoires in COVID-19. In the study overall: The United States, Italy and Spain supplied acute and convalescent COVID-19 samples. T cells, B-cell-depleted T cells, or PBMCs supplied cDNA or gDNA.

V lost 6 bases and J 1 base, leaving 12 bases between the germline ends. The germline V gene encodes CDR1 SQVTM and CDR2 ANQGSEA. The CDR3 is made up of 13 amino acids. In the original workflow: Reference gene primer amplification in the assay estimated nucleated cell counts. Here immunoSEQ multiplex PCR was the method, and the copy in TCRdb shows in-frame clones only, minus some. V and J calls and clone size are as listed in that table; D and trimming were resolved from the DNA. The sample shows about 120,000 clones, 78% of them seen only once. V gene TRBV29-1 combines with J gene TRBJ2-5; perhaps TRBD2 as D (6 bases). The sequence was obtained from a man aged 70 or older with acute or convalescent COVID-19. The sequencing input was peripheral blood. The CDR3 bases are TGCAGCGTCCTGGGGGGACTCCAAGAGACCCAGTACTTC. The encoded protein is CSVLGGLQETQYF.